One sample yielded the 30 T cell receptor beta chains listed below, sequenced in a study of blood T cell repertoires in COVID-19. Assay used: immunoSEQ multiplex PCR; TCRdb lists only in-frame clones, some missing. The sample lists 250,000 to 300,000 clones; about 86% were seen once. The sequenced sample consisted of PBMCs or T cells enriched from blood (not recorded which). The receptors derive from a man between 25 and 39 years old with acute COVID-19.

The chain uses TRBV18 and TRBJ1-1; TRBD1 agrees at 7 bases. The junction had 6 bases not matched to a gene; V was cut back by 5 bases and J by 0 bases. The germline gives CDR1 KGHSH, CDR2 LQKENI. The length of the CDR3 is 15 residues. The CDR3 loop reads CASSVKTGVNTEAFF. The CDR3, as DNA: TGTGCCAGCTCAGTCAAAACAGGGGTGAACACTGAAGCTTTCTTT.

V usage is TRBV7-6 and J usage is TRBJ2-3, with D unclear. The CDR3 has 16 residues. Per germline, CDR1 SGHVS and CDR2 FNYEAQ. V lost 1 base and J lost 0, with 11 bases in between. The CDR3 here is CASSLGLVASTDTQYF. Here the CDR3 DNA reads TGTGCCAGCAGCTTAGGGCTAGTCGCTAGCACAGATACGCAGTATTTT.

This sequence joins TRBV6-5 and TRBJ1-3, with TRBD1 matching over 7 bases. This CDR3 spans 13 amino acids. With 8 bases clipped from V and 4 bases from J, the junction kept 5 bases outside the gene matches. Germline V gene data show CDR1 as MNHEY and CDR2 as SVGAGI. The CDR3 protein is CASGQVEGNTIYF. CDR3 bases: TGTGCCAGCGGACAGGTAGAAGGAAACACCATATATTTT.

Details on this clone: The junction departs from the called germline gene at one end, perhaps through a read error. The gene calls are TRBV25-1 and TRBJ1-1; D possibly corresponds to TRBD1 (6 bases). CDR1 and CDR2 (germline): MGHDK, SYGVNS. This CDR3 is 14 amino acids long. CDR3 region: CASSPWQGNAEAFF. In nucleotides, the CDR3 is TGTGCCAGCAGCCCGTGGCAGGGGAACGCTGAAGCTTTCTTT.

The CDR3 coding sequence is TGTGCCAGCAGCCAAGATCCCCGGGGACAGCCCAATTTTAATTCACCCCTCCACTTT. Translation gives CASSQDPRGQPNFNSPLHF. The chain links TRBV14 to TRBJ1-6; 7 bases are shared with TRBD1. V shed 0 bases and J 6 bases; nucleotides not matched to a gene: 14. Germline V lookup: CDR1 SGHDN, CDR2 FVKESK. This CDR3 spans 19 amino acids. The full variable domain, rest sourced from reference TRBV14 and TRBJ1-6, is EAGVTQFPSHSVIEKGQTVTLRCDPISGHDNLYWYRRVMGKEIKFLLHFVKESKQDESGMPNNRFLAERTGGTYSTLKVQPAELEDSGVYFCASSQDPRGQPNFNSPLHFGNGTRLTVT.

This chain joins TRBV11-3 and TRBJ2-1; the D gene is possibly TRBD2 (6 bases). CDR3 length: 16 amino acids. Per germline, CDR1 SGHNT and CDR2 YENEEA. The ends were cut back, 7 bases at V and 7 bases at J, with 23 bases in the middle. The CDR3 DNA is TGTGCCAGCACCCCAGGATGGCTAGCGTCTGAGAATGAGCAGTTCTTC. This encodes CASTPGWLASENEQFF.

The gene calls are TRBV4-1 and TRBJ1-2; D is unresolved. The CDR3 extends over 15 amino acids. Trimming cost V 1 base and J 0 bases, with 9 bases left between them. CDR1 and CDR2 (germline): MGHRA, YSYEKL. The CDR3, as DNA: TGCGCCAGCAGCCAAGGTCTTACACCTAACTATGGCTACACCTTC. Its translation is CASSQGLTPNYGYTF.

The chain employs TRBV10-1 and TRBJ1-2; TRBD1 aligns across 8 bases. The germline gives CDR1 WNHNN, CDR2 SYGVQD (reference sequence). This CDR3 is built from 16 residues. J gave up 4 bases and V 0 bases, and 7 bases lay outside the gene matches. The DNA of the CDR3 is TGCGCCAGCAGTGAGTCTGCGGGACAGGACTCCTATGGCTACACCTTC. Its protein product is CASSESAGQDSYGYTF.

This clone was counted a few times. The chain has TRBV7-2 and TRBJ1-3; D ambiguous. V was pared by 4 bases and J by 7 bases, with 17 bases between. CDR1 and CDR2 (germline): SGHTA, FQGNSA. The CDR3 covers 15 residues. The CDR3 bases are TGTGCCAGCAGCTCGACTAGCGACCGACCTAACACCATATATTTT. It yields the protein CASSSTSDRPNTIYF.

The chain has TRBV11-2 and TRBJ2-5, with D possibly matching TRBD2 (5 bases). The V gene lost 3 bases and the J gene lost 1 base, with 9 bases spanning the gap. The CDR3 spans 14 residues. The germline V gene encodes CDR1 SGHAT and CDR2 FQNNGV. The CDR3 region has the DNA TGTGCCAGCAGCTTTACTAGACTCCAAGAGACCCAGTACTTC. Protein sequence: CASSFTRLQETQYF.

V usage is TRBV6-2 or TRBV6-3 and J usage is TRBJ2-1, with 10 bases fitting TRBD1. The CDR3 sequence is 15 residues long. The ends lost 6 bases at V and 1 base at J; junction bases unmatched: 3. From germline, CDR1 is MNHEY and CDR2 SVGEGT. CDR3 in DNA: TGTGCCAGCAGCCCGGGACAGGGGTCCTACAATGAGCAGTTCTTC. Translation gives CASSPGQGSYNEQFF.

This sequence joins TRBV2 and TRBJ1-1; maybe TRBD1 (5 bases). This CDR3 comprises 15 residues. V shed 0 bases and J shed 4 bases, with 12 bases lying between them. CDR1 and CDR2 from the germline V gene are SNHLY and FYNNEI. CDR3 amino acids: CASSEAPGSGTEAFF. The CDR3 DNA reads as TGTGCCAGCAGTGAAGCCCCAGGGTCCGGCACTGAAGCTTTCTTT.

This chain joins TRBV27 and TRBJ2-7; 16 bases map to TRBD2. Germline trimming cut 2 bases from V and 7 bases from J; bases unmatched to any gene: 5. There are 16 residues in the CDR3. Germline V lookup: CDR1 MNHEY, CDR2 SMNVEV (reference sequence). CDR3 nucleotide sequence: TGTGCCAGCAGTTTACTGGGGACTAGCGGGAGGGGTGAGCAGTACGTC. This sequence encodes CASSLLGTSGRGEQYV.

The chain links TRBV3-1 (or the pseudogene TRBV3-2) to TRBJ2-3; D perhaps matches TRBD1 (7 bases). V lost 4 bases and J 0 bases, leaving 11 bases between the germline ends. The CDR3 runs to 15 residues. The germline V gene encodes CDR1 LGHDT and CDR2 YNNKEL (reference sequence). CDR3 in amino acids: CASSPGGISTDTQYF. In DNA form, the CDR3 reads TGTGCCAGCAGCCCAGGGGGGATAAGCACAGATACGCAGTATTTT.

The chain joins TRBV6-5 to TRBJ2-7; 8 bases map to TRBD1. The length of the CDR3 is 14 residues. Trimming took 6 bases from V and 4 from J; bases not matched to a gene: 8. From germline, CDR1 is MNHEY and CDR2 SVGAGI. This CDR3 reads CASSSGTGFYEQYV. DNA of the CDR3: TGTGCCAGCAGCTCCGGGACAGGATTTTACGAGCAGTACGTC.

This sequence joins TRBV11-2 and TRBJ1-3, with D unresolved. The CDR3 totals 15 residues. Trimming left V 4 bases short and J 2 bases short, with 12 bases between. The germline V gene encodes CDR1 SGHAT and CDR2 FQNNGV. The CDR3 protein is CASSSSGVTGNTIYF. For the CDR3, the DNA is TGTGCCAGCAGCTCCTCGGGTGTTACTGGAAACACCATATATTTT.

The chain has TRBV7-9 and TRBJ2-2; 7 bases fit TRBD1. This CDR3 has 13 residues. Looked up from germline, CDR1 is SEHNR and CDR2 is FQNEAQ (reference sequence). V lost 8 bases to trimming and J lost 1 base; unmatched junction nucleotides: 1. The DNA for the CDR3 is TGTGCCAGCCGGGACAGGAACACCGGGGAGCTGTTTTTT. It yields the protein CASRDRNTGELFF.

The DNA of the CDR3 is TGTGCCAGCAGTGATGGAGCTACAGGGATAGTTGTGGAGACCCAGTACTTC. Its translation is CASSDGATGIVVETQYF. The genes are TRBV6-1 and TRBJ2-5; D is perhaps TRBD1 (6 bases). The CDR3 length is 17 residues. Germline CDR1 MNHNS, CDR2 SASEGT. V shed 3 bases and J shed 5 bases, with 22 bases lying between them.

This clone was seen only a few times. This sequence joins TRBV6-4 and TRBJ2-1; TRBD2 aligns across 9 bases. Looked up from germline, CDR1 is MRHNA and CDR2 is SNTAGT. CDR3 length: 15 amino acids. The V gene end was trimmed by 4 bases and the J gene end by 0 bases; junction bases not matched to a gene: 1. The CDR3 spells CASSVSGGSYNEQFF. As DNA, the CDR3 is TGTGCCAGCAGTGTTAGCGGGGGCTCCTACAATGAGCAGTTCTTC.

This clone was observed once. CDR3 sequence (DNA): TGTGCCAGCAGGGACCATTTAGCGGGAGGAGATACGCAGTATTTT. Amino acid sequence: CASRDHLAGGDTQYF. The chain has TRBV6-5 and TRBJ2-3; 10 nucleotides line up with TRBD2. Germline CDR1 reads MNHEY; CDR2 reads SVGAGI. The CDR3 has 15 residues. With V trimmed by 6 bases and J by 5 bases, 8 bases remained unmatched.

This rearrangement joins TRBV4-2 to TRBJ2-5, with 9 positions matching TRBD2. Germline values: CDR1 LGHNA, CDR2 YNFKEQ. J was trimmed by 5 bases and V by 1 base; bases with no gene match: 11. The CDR3 consists of 17 residues. This CDR3 is CASSQGEAGGWWETQYF. The DNA for the CDR3 is TGTGCCAGCAGCCAAGGGGAGGCGGGAGGGTGGTGGGAGACCCAGTACTTC.

The chain joins TRBV5-6 to TRBJ2-5; no clear D. Germline loops: CDR1 SGHDT, CDR2 YYEEEE. The CDR3 runs to 13 residues. The V and J ends lost 1 base and 2 bases respectively, with 6 bases between them. The DNA of the CDR3 is TGTGCCAGCAGCTTGTTCCGGCAAGAGACCCAGTACTTC. It encodes CASSLFRQETQYF.

The chain uses TRBV2 and TRBJ2-1; the match to TRBD2 covers 9 bases. The CDR3 is made up of 16 amino acids. Trimming took 3 bases from V and 0 from J; bases not matched to a gene: 3. Germline CDR1 is SNHLY and CDR2 is FYNNEI. The CDR3 is CASSERRGGSYNEQFF. As DNA, the CDR3 is TGTGCCAGCAGTGAGCGGCGGGGGGGCTCCTACAATGAGCAGTTCTTC. The variable domain in full, completed from reference TRBV2 and TRBJ2-1, reads EPEVTQTPSHQVTQMGQEVILRCVPISNHLYFYWYRQILGQKVEFLVSFYNNEISEKSEIFDDQFSVERPDGSNFTLKIRSTKLEDSAMYFCASSERRGGSYNEQFFGPGTRLTVL.

The chain couples TRBV18 to TRBJ1-5; D gene ambiguous. CDR3 size: 14 residues. The germline V and J ends were trimmed by 6 bases and 0 bases, with 9 bases remaining between them. Per germline, CDR1 KGHSH and CDR2 LQKENI. In DNA, the CDR3 is TGTGCCAGCTCCGGCGGGGATAGCAATCAGCCCCAGCATTTT. It is translated as CASSGGDSNQPQHF.

This chain uses TRBV11-3 with TRBJ2-2; the match to TRBD2 covers 12 bases. The CDR3 totals 16 residues. With V trimmed by 5 bases and J by 1 base, 2 bases remained unmatched. Germline V gene data show CDR1 as SGHNT and CDR2 as YENEEA. CDR3 protein: CASSPGLAGNTGELFF. The CDR3 DNA is TGTGCCAGCAGCCCGGGACTAGCGGGGAACACCGGGGAGCTGTTTTTT.

V and J are TRBV27 and TRBJ1-1; the D gene is possibly TRBD1 (5 bases). The germline V and J ends were trimmed by 8 bases and 5 bases, with 15 bases remaining between them. In germline, CDR1 is MNHEY, CDR2 SMNVEV (reference sequence). The CDR3 extends over 13 amino acids. The CDR3 reads CASASGGRTEAFF. The CDR3, as DNA: TGTGCCAGCGCAAGCGGGGGTAGGACTGAAGCTTTCTTT.

As concerns this clone: Other DNA sequences in this sample translate to the same CDR3. The rearrangement links TRBV28 to TRBJ1-5; the D gene is possibly TRBD1 (5 bases). Trimming left V 3 bases short and J 6 bases short, with 6 bases between. The CDR3 sequence is 12 residues long. CDR1 and CDR2 from the germline V gene are MDHEN and SYDVKM. The CDR3 reads CASSLGGQPQHF. CDR3 in DNA: TGTGCCAGCAGTTTGGGGGGTCAGCCCCAGCATTTT.

The V gene is TRBV5-1, the J gene TRBJ1-1, with a tentative D call TRBD1 (6 bases). The CDR3 spans 14 residues. V was trimmed by 0 bases and J by 5 bases, leaving 11 bases between them. Per the germline V gene, CDR1 is SGHRS and CDR2 is YFSETQ. The CDR3 DNA follows: TGCGCCAGCAGCTTGGTTGCAGGGGAGACTGAAGCTTTCTTT. The encoded protein is CASSLVAGETEAFF.

The chain has TRBV27 and TRBJ1-6, with TRBD1 identical over 9 bases. Germline lookup yields CDR1 MNHEY and CDR2 SMNVEV (reference sequence). Unmatched junction bases numbered 7, after V lost 6 bases and J lost 7 bases. The CDR3 totals 15 residues. CDR3 loop: CASSSQTGGNSPLHF. CDR3 DNA sequence: TGTGCCAGCAGCTCCCAGACAGGGGGAAATTCACCCCTCCACTTT.

The gene calls are TRBV6-2 or TRBV6-3 and TRBJ2-1; D unresolved. The CDR3 has 15 residues. Trimming removed 2 bases from V and 9 bases from J, with 17 bases in between. Germline CDR1 MNHEY, CDR2 SVGEGT. The CDR3 nucleotides read TGTGCCAGCAGTTACGGAGACCAAACCTTTATTGAGCAGTTCTTC. The encoded protein is CASSYGDQTFIEQFF.